The 18 T cell receptor beta chains below were found in one sample sequenced in a study of T cells in Graves' hyperthyroidism and ophthalmopathy (dated by TCRdb to between 2018 and 2020). Preparation of the library involved multiplex PCR. This sample was sequenced with an Illumina HiSeq 2000. TCR beta CDR3 regions were amplified from RNA transcripts. The TCR CDR3 was subjected to a first round of RT-PCR using the HTBI primer set and the Qiagen OneStep RT-PCR kit. TCRdb reran the public reads through fastp at Q25 and MiXCR, keeping productive beta chains. Rows are combined by CDR3 protein, so each entry shows the most common genes and DNA. The table for this sample lists under 400,000 distinct CDR3 sequences; 15% to 20% of them were counted only once. Of the sample, approximately 49% is held by the ten largest clones. The sequencing input was blood. The receptors shown here come from a woman aged 45-65 years with Graves' hyperthyroidism.

This clonotype occurred a few times. V and J are TRBV11-3 and TRBJ2-6; unclear D gene. The germline V and J ends were trimmed by 2 bases and 4 bases, with 6 bases remaining between them. The germline gives CDR1 SGHNT, CDR2 YENEEA. This CDR3 region has 14 residues. The CDR3 region is CASSLNAGANVLTF. CDR3 bases: TGTGCCAGCAGCTTAAACGCGGGGGCCAACGTCCTGACTTTC.

J is TRBJ2-7 and V is TRBV19, with 9 bases lining up with TRBD2. Losses at the gene ends were 6 bases for V and 2 bases for J; bases not matched to a gene: 5. CDR3 length: 14 residues. CDR1 and CDR2 from the germline V gene are LNHDA and SQIVND (reference sequence). The CDR3 DNA follows: TGTGCCAGTAGCCCAGCGGGAGGACCCTACGAGCAGTACTTC. Translated: CASSPAGGPYEQYF.

This clonotype has ten or more counts. V gene TRBV28 combines with J gene TRBJ2-1; 8 bases line up with TRBD2. With V trimmed by 8 bases and J by 0 bases, 24 bases remained unmatched. The germline V gene has CDR1 MDHEN and CDR2 SYDVKM. The CDR3 runs to 21 residues. CDR3 amino acids: CASPRYRAGGLHRSSYNEQFF. For the CDR3, the DNA is TGTGCCAGCCCCCGCTACCGGGCGGGAGGCCTTCACCGAAGCTCCTACAATGAGCAGTTCTTC.

This clonotype was observed many times. The rearrangement uses TRBV3-1 and TRBJ2-7; 12 nucleotides align to TRBD2. CDR1 is LGHDT, CDR2 YNNKEL, per germline (reference sequence). With 1 base clipped from V and 6 bases from J, the junction kept 4 bases outside the gene matches. The CDR3 spans 15 residues. CDR3 amino acids: CASSQASGRAREQYF. The DNA of the CDR3 is TGTGCCAGCAGCCAAGCTAGCGGGAGGGCCCGCGAGCAGTACTTC.

CDR3 bases: TGTGCCAGCAGCCCACAGGGGTTCTATGGCTACACCTTC. Residues: CASSPQGFYGYTF. The V gene is TRBV3-1, the J gene TRBJ1-2; 7 bases agree with TRBD1. In germline, CDR1 is LGHDT, CDR2 YNNKEL (reference sequence). This CDR3 has 13 amino acids. V dropped 4 bases and J dropped 4; count of bases not matched to a gene: 3.

V and J are TRBV6-1 and TRBJ2-2; TRBD2 agrees at 7 bases. The CDR3 has 14 residues. Germline values: CDR1 MNHNS, CDR2 SASEGT. V was clipped by 5 bases and J by 7 bases; unmatched bases: 7. The CDR3: CASSSRTSGGELFF. The CDR3 bases are TGTGCCAGCAGTTCCCGGACTAGTGGCGGGGAGCTGTTTTTT.

J is TRBJ2-1 and V is TRBV12-5, with D tentatively TRBD1 (7 bases). V was pared by 7 bases and J by 0 bases, with 22 bases between. In germline, CDR1 is LGHNT, CDR2 FRNRAP. The CDR3 is 18 residues long. The CDR3 here is CASAVQGTSGPSYNEQFF. The CDR3 DNA sequence: TGTGCTAGTGCCGTACAGGGGACAAGCGGGCCCTCCTACAATGAGCAGTTCTTC.

This clonotype was counted between two and nine times. The chain couples TRBV20-1 to TRBJ1-1; D gene uncertain. CDR3 length: 13 amino acids. The V gene lost 0 bases and the J gene lost 11 bases, with 16 bases spanning the gap. Germline V gene lookup returns CDR1 DFQATT and CDR2 SNEGSKA (reference sequence). This chain's CDR3 is CSARDGRRGNAFF. The CDR3 DNA follows: TGCAGTGCTAGAGATGGACGGCGTGGAAACGCTTTCTTT.

The chain carries TRBV19 and TRBJ1-5; D gene uncertain. The CDR3 has 15 amino acids. Per the germline V gene, CDR1 is LNHDA and CDR2 is SQIVND (reference sequence). V gave up 3 bases and J gave up 2 bases, with 11 bases separating them. This chain's CDR3 is CASSIREGGNQPQHF. CDR3 sequence (DNA): TGTGCCAGTAGTATTAGGGAGGGCGGCAATCAGCCCCAGCATTTT.

This chain joins TRBV7-9 and TRBJ1-5, with D possibly TRBD1 on 5 matching bases. Trimming stripped 5 bases from V and 1 base from J, with 15 bases between. CDR1 and CDR2 (germline): SEHNR, FQNEAQ (reference sequence). The CDR3 is 16 residues long. The CDR3 DNA follows: TGTGCCAGCAGCCTCTGGGGAGGGGTGAGCAATCAGCCCCAGCATTTT. Its translation: CASSLWGGVSNQPQHF.

This clonotype was seen ten or more times. CDR3 residues: CASSVYTGSSYNSPLHF. In DNA, the CDR3 is TGTGCCAGCAGTGTCTACACAGGGAGCTCCTATAATTCACCCCTCCACTTT. The chain employs TRBV28 and TRBJ1-6, with D possibly matching TRBD1 (6 bases). Germline CDR1 MDHEN, CDR2 SYDVKM. CDR3 length: 17 residues. V shed 5 bases and J shed 0 bases, with 14 bases lying between them.

This chain joins TRBV2 and TRBJ1-6, with 8 bases matching TRBD1. The V segment lost 6 bases and the J segment 6 bases; nucleotides outside the gene matches: 4. This CDR3 has 14 residues. Germline lookup yields CDR1 SNHLY and CDR2 FYNNEI. In DNA form, the CDR3 reads TGTGCCAGCAGGGACAGGGCCTCTAATTCACCCCTCCACTTT. Protein sequence: CASRDRASNSPLHF.

The chain recombines TRBV30 with TRBJ2-5; D possibly corresponds to TRBD1 (5 bases). CDR1 is GTSNPN, CDR2 SVGIG, per germline (reference sequence). This CDR3 comprises 14 residues. V lost 0 bases, J lost 4 bases, and 12 bases lay in between. The CDR3 region has the DNA TGTGCCTGGAGTGTACAGGTAGTTGGAGAGACCCAGTACTTC. Protein sequence: CAWSVQVVGETQYF. The full variable domain, its missing parts supplied by reference TRBV30 and TRBJ2-5, is SQTIHQWPATLVQPVGSPLSLECTVEGTSNPNLYWYRQAAGRGLQLLFYSVGIGQISSEVPQNLSASRPQDRQFILSSKKLLLSDSGFYLCAWSVQVVGETQYFGPGTRLLVL.

This clonotype was observed many times. This chain uses TRBV11-3 with TRBJ2-1; 9 nucleotides match TRBD1. Looked up from germline, CDR1 is SGHNT and CDR2 is YENEEA. Germline trimming cut 5 bases from V and 6 bases from J; bases unmatched to any gene: 8. There are 15 residues in the CDR3. The CDR3: CASSPPGQGTNEQFF. In DNA, the CDR3 is TGTGCCAGCAGCCCGCCGGGACAGGGCACCAATGAGCAGTTCTTC.

This clonotype was observed at least ten times. V and J are TRBV19 and TRBJ2-1; possible D gene TRBD2, 7 bases. The V end was cut by 3 bases, the J end by 6 bases, with 18 bases between. Germline CDR1 and CDR2: LNHDA and SQIVND (reference sequence). The length of the CDR3 is 16 residues. CDR3 DNA: TGTGCCAGTAGTATGCGGGGGCGTGTGCGGGGCAATGAGCAGTTCTTC. Translated: CASSMRGRVRGNEQFF.

A remark on this clonotype: A clone one base away is much larger, so this may be a read error. The chain couples TRBV6-1 to TRBJ2-7; perhaps D is TRBD1 or TRBD2 (5 bases each). Trimming shortened V by 2 bases and J by 7 bases, and 15 bases separated the two germline ends. In germline, CDR1 is MNHNS, CDR2 SASEGT. The CDR3 runs to 14 residues. CDR3 in DNA: TGTGCCAGCAGTGAACTAGCAAGGGGCGGTGAGCAGTACTTC. Its translation is CASSELARGGEQYF.

The rearrangement joins TRBV6-1 to TRBJ1-2; unclear D gene. Trimming removed 1 base at V and 4 bases at J, with 10 bases between. This CDR3 has 14 residues. Germline CDR1 and CDR2: MNHNS and SASEGT. CDR3 loop: CASSEVFEGYGYTF. DNA for the CDR3: TGTGCCAGCAGTGAAGTTTTTGAGGGCTATGGCTACACCTTC.

With respect to this clonotype: A single base separates this from a much larger clone, so it may be a read error. V gene TRBV7-2 combines with J gene TRBJ1-2; D gene ambiguous. The CDR3 totals 12 residues. Germline loops: CDR1 SGHTA, CDR2 FQGNSA. CDR3 protein: CASSFGVHGCTF. The CDR3, as DNA: TGTGCCAGCAGCTTTGGGGTGCATGGCTGCACCTTC.